The rows below give T cell receptor beta chains drawn from one sample of a study of cytomegalovirus exposure and HLA in healthy donors. The table came from immunoSEQ multiplex PCR; TCRdb's copy has only in-frame clones and leaves some out. The sample records some 180,000 clones, roughly three quarters being singletons. The sequencing sample was made of PBMCs. Receptors were obtained from a woman younger than 45 in good health and CMV-seronegative. Both conserved end residues are part of each CDR3. Each record gives: clone size, J gene, D gene, V gene, CDR3 protein. A D gene is named only where the DNA matches it firmly. The size of a clone is reported for some rows only, either as once, few or many, or as a class for expanded clones.

>-|TRBJ2-7|-|TRBV9
CASSVADSGGINEQYF
>-|TRBJ2-7|TRBD2|TRBV5-1
CASSTPLAGGNPYEQYF
>-|TRBJ2-7|TRBD2|TRBV4-1
CASSQPTGMVAGFYEQYF
>-|TRBJ1-1|TRBD1|TRBV9
CASSAEAGGYTEAFF
>-|TRBJ1-1|TRBD1|TRBV29-1
CSVARGLATEAFF
>-|TRBJ2-2|-|TRBV7-7
CATPGHNTGELFF
>-|TRBJ1-2|-|TRBV28
CASSLQGSYGYTF
>-|TRBJ2-7|-|TRBV5-1
CASSLAAGSYYEQYF
>-|TRBJ2-7|TRBD2|TRBV6-5
CASSSGTSGIGYEQYF
>-|TRBJ1-5|TRBD1|TRBV27
CASSSRDRGGSNQPQHF
>-|TRBJ2-3|TRBD1|TRBV5-6
CASSSGQGWTDTQYF
>-|TRBJ2-3|-|TRBV9
CASSVQGGGAGDTQYF
>-|TRBJ1-1|-|TRBV5-1
CASSLAQGNTEAFF
>-|TRBJ1-5|TRBD1|TRBV28
CATITRDRGLFGNQPQHF
>-|TRBJ2-1|-|TRBV28
CASSLLAPYHEQFF
>-|TRBJ1-1|-|TRBV27
CASSLWGDRTEAFF
>few|TRBJ2-3|-|TRBV7-6
CASSLDRNTDTQYF
>-|TRBJ2-7|TRBD1|TRBV7-7
CASSRSHWTGLYEQYF
>-|TRBJ2-5|-|TRBV6-4
CASSSGGLPQETQYF
>-|TRBJ1-4|-|TRBV5-5
CASSLAMARTNEKLFF
>-|TRBJ2-3|TRBD2|TRBV4-1
CASRPSGERGADTQYF
>-|TRBJ1-3|-|TRBV2
CASSEARTRWLGSPGNTIYF
>-|TRBJ2-3|TRBD1|TRBV6-5
CASSYSYRGRDTQYF
>-|TRBJ1-2|-|TRBV11-2
CASSLFQDNFNYGYTF
>-|TRBJ2-7|-|TRBV6-5
CASSYGEDGSYEQYF
>few|TRBJ2-1|TRBD1|TRBV6-5
CASSSGTGMAYNEQFF
>-|TRBJ2-7|-|TRBV7-2
CASSLRAGSSGEQYF
>-|TRBJ2-2|TRBD2|TRBV5-1
CASSSLGLAGGETNTGELFF
>-|TRBJ1-4|-|TRBV6-5
CASALSVINEKLFF
>-|TRBJ2-1|-|TRBV29-1
CSAITRGSSYNEQFF